The present TCR beta chain was sequenced within a study of blood T cell repertoires in COVID-19. The method was immunoSEQ multiplex PCR; TCRdb's version includes in-frame clones alone and lacks a portion of them. The sample consists of just over 25,000 clones, about 90% of them appearing once. This clonotype was obtained from a human donor in a cohort sampled during active COVID-19. Sample: peripheral blood.

CDR3 sequence: CASSQTGVVTEKLFF. The CDR3 region has the DNA TGTGCCAGCAGCCAGACAGGGGTGGTAACCGAAAAACTGTTTTTT. The chain couples TRBV5-6 to TRBJ1-4, with TRBD1 matching over 8 bases. V lost 4 bases, J lost 8 bases, and 10 bases stayed unmatched. The CDR3 has 15 residues. CDR1 and CDR2 (germline): SGHDT, YYEEEE.